These 9 T cell receptor beta chains were all obtained from the same sample, sequenced in a study of shared clonotypes between healthy human individuals. Here immunoSEQ multiplex PCR was the method, and the copy in TCRdb shows in-frame clones only, minus some. The sample gives about 820,000 clones, 80% to 95% of which show up once; about 25% is in the top ten. Naive CD8 isolation took CD45RO-negative cells positively selected for CCR7 and excluded terminally differentiated effector memory CD45RA+ cells. Material: naive CD8+ T cells sorted from blood. The receptors originated from a man aged 30 to 39 in good health.

The chain combines TRBV29-1 with TRBJ1-2, with D possibly TRBD1 on 6 matching bases. CDR3 length equals 12 residues. Germline CDR1 SQVTM, CDR2 ANQGSEA. The chain's CDR3 is CGSTGYDYGYTF. The CDR3 DNA reads TGCGGCAGCACAGGGTATGACTATGGCTACACCTTC.

This chain joins TRBV7-6 and TRBJ1-1; no definite D call. The germline V and J ends were trimmed by 1 base and 1 base, with 13 bases remaining between them. The germline gives CDR1 SGHVS, CDR2 FNYEAQ. The CDR3 is made up of 16 amino acids. CDR3 in DNA: TGTGCCAGCAGCTTAGAAATGAGTGGGAAGAACACTGAAGCTTTCTTT. This sequence encodes CASSLEMSGKNTEAFF.

This CDR3 reads CASSSGLAGAYEQYF. CDR3 DNA: TGTGCCAGCAGTTCCGGACTAGCGGGAGCCTACGAGCAGTACTTC. The chain recombines TRBV27 with TRBJ2-7, with 13 nucleotides matching TRBD2. The CDR3 runs to 15 residues. CDR1 and CDR2 (germline): MNHEY, SMNVEV (reference sequence). With 4 bases clipped from V and 2 bases from J, the junction kept 2 bases outside the gene matches.

This clone appeared a single time. J is TRBJ1-4 and V is TRBV29-1; the match to TRBD1 covers 12 bases. The CDR3 is 13 residues long. With 5 bases clipped from V and 7 bases from J, the junction kept 2 bases outside the gene matches. The germline CDR1 and CDR2 sequences are SQVTM and ANQGSEA. CDR3 nucleotide sequence: TGCAGCGTTTGGGACAGGGGGCTTGAAAAACTGTTTTTT. This sequence encodes CSVWDRGLEKLFF.

This rearrangement joins TRBV7-2 to TRBJ2-4, with unresolved D. The CDR3 covers 16 residues. V lost 3 bases and J lost 9, with 21 bases in between. CDR1 SGHTA and CDR2 FQGNSA come from the germline V gene. DNA of the CDR3: TGTGCCAGCAGCTTTGATGTGATCGGGTCCCAAGGCATTCAGTACTTC. Its protein product is CASSFDVIGSQGIQYF.

The chain combines TRBV9 with TRBJ1-3; D is perhaps TRBD1 (5 bases). Germline V gene lookup returns CDR1 SGDLS and CDR2 YYNGEE. Trimming removed 1 base from V and 0 bases from J, with 17 bases in between. The CDR3 loop spans 18 amino acids. DNA of the CDR3: TGTGCCAGCAGCGTATCTCTTGGGAAGACAGCCTCTGGAAACACCATATATTTT. Its protein product is CASSVSLGKTASGNTIYF.

V gene TRBV11-3 combines with J gene TRBJ2-6; maybe TRBD1 (5 bases). This CDR3 has 14 amino acids. Germline CDR1 SGHNT, CDR2 YENEEA. V shed 6 bases and J shed 1 base, with 7 bases lying between them. The CDR3 DNA reads TGTGCCAGCAGTACAGGATCTGGGGCCAACGTCCTGACTTTC. It is translated as CASSTGSGANVLTF. Full variable domain (outside the CDR3, taken from reference TRBV11-3 and TRBJ2-6): EAGVVQSPRYKIIEKKQPVAFWCNPISGHNTLYWYLQNLGQGPELLIRYENEEAVDDSQLPKDRFSAERLKGVDSTLKIQPAELGDSAVYLCASSTGSGANVLTFGAGSRLTVL.

The gene calls are TRBV9 and TRBJ2-1, with 12 bases that match TRBD1. CDR1 is SGDLS and CDR2 is YYNGEE in the germline V gene. The CDR3 length is 17 residues. V gave up 3 bases and J gave up 9 bases; unmatched junction bases: 13. The CDR3 DNA reads as TGTGCCAGCAGCGGCCCTCTTAGGGACAGGGGGCCGAGTGAGCAGTTCTTC. It specifies CASSGPLRDRGPSEQFF.

The chain combines TRBV11-2 with TRBJ1-1, with 7 bases lining up with TRBD1. V lost 6 bases and J lost 8; bases outside the gene matches: 6. The CDR3 spans 12 residues. CDR1 and CDR2 (germline): SGHAT, FQNNGV. The DNA of the CDR3 is TGTGCCAGCAGGAGACAGGGTGAGGAAGCTTTCTTT. It translates to CASRRQGEEAFF.